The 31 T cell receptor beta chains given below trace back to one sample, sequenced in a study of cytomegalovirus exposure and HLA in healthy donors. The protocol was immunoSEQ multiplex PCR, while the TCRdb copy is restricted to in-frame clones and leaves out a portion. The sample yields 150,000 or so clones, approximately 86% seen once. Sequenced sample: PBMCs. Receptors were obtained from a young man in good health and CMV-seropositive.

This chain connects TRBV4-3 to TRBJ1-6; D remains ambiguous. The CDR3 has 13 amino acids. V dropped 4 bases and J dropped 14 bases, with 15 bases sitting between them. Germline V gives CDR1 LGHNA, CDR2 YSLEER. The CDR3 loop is CASSRGRPAALHF. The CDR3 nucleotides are TGCGCCAGCAGCCGAGGGAGACCTGCGGCCCTCCACTTT.

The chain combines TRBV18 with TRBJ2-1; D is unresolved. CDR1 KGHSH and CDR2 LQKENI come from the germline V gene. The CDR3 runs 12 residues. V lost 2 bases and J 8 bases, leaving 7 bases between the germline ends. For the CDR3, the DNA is TGTGCCAGCTCACCAGGCGGAGATGAGCAGTTCTTC. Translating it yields CASSPGGDEQFF.

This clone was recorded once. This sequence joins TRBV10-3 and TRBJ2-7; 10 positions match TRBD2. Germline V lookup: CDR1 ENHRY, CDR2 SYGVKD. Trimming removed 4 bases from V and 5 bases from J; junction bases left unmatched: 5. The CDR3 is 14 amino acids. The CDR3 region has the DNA TGTGCCATCAGTGCCACTAGCGGGGTCGACGAGCAGTACTTC. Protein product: CAISATSGVDEQYF.

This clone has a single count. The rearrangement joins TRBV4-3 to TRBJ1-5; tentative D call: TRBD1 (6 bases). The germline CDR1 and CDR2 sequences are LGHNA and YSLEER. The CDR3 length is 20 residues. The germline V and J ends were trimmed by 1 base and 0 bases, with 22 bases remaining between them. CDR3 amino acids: CASSQGRGAKGGYSNQPQHF. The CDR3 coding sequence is TGCGCCAGCAGCCAAGGCCGGGGGGCCAAGGGGGGTTATAGCAATCAGCCCCAGCATTTT.

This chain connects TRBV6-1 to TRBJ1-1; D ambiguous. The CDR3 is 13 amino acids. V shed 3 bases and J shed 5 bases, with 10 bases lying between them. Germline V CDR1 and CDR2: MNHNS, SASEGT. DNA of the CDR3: TGTGCCAGCAGTGAGTCCCTCAGTACTGAAGCTTTCTTT. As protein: CASSESLSTEAFF.

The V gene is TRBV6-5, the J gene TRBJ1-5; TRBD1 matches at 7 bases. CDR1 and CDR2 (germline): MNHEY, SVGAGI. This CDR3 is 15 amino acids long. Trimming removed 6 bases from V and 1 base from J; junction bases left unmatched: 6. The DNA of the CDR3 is TGTGCCAGCAGCCAGGGACAGTTGAGCAATCAGCCCCAGCATTTT. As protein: CASSQGQLSNQPQHF.

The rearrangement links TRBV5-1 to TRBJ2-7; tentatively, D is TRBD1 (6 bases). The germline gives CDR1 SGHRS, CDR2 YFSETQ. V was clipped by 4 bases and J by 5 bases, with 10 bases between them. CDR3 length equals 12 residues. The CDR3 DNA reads TGCGCCAGCAGCCGGACAGCTGACGAGCAGTACTTC. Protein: CASSRTADEQYF.

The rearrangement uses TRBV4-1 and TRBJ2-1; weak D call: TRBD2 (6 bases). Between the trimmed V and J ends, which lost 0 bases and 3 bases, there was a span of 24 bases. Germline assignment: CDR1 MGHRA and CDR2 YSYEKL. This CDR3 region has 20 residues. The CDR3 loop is CASSQENPPKLTRDYNEQFF. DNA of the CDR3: TGCGCCAGCAGCCAAGAAAACCCCCCTAAGTTGACTAGGGACTACAATGAGCAGTTCTTC.

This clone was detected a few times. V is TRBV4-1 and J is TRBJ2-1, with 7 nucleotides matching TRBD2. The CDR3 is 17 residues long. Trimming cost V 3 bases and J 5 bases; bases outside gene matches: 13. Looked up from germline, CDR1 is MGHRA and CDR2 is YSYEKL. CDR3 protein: CASSQLQTSKFDNEQFF. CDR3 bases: TGCGCCAGCAGCCAGCTACAGACTAGCAAATTCGACAATGAGCAGTTCTTC.

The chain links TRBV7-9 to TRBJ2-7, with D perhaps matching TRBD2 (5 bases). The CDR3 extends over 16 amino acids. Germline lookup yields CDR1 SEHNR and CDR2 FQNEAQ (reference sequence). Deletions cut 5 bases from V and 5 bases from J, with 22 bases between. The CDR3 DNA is TGTGCCAGCAGCCTCGCCGGGTCCCTAGCCTTTCACGAGCAGTACTTC. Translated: CASSLAGSLAFHEQYF.

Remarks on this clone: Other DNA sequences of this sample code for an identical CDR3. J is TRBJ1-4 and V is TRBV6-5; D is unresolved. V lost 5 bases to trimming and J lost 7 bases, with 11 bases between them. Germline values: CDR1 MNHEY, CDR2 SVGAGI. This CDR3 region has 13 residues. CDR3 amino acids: CASSPDRGEKLFF. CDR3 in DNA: TGTGCCAGCAGTCCCGACCGAGGTGAAAAACTGTTTTTT.

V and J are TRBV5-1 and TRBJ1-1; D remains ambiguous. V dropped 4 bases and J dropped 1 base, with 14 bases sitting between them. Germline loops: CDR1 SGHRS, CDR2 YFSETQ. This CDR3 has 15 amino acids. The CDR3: CASSSLGQANTEAFF. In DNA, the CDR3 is TGCGCCAGCAGCAGCTTGGGTCAGGCGAACACTGAAGCTTTCTTT.

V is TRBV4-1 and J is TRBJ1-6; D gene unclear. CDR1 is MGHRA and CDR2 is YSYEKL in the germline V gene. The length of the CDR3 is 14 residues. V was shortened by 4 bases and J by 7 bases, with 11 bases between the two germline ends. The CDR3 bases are TGCGCCAGCAGCCCGGGGAGTAGGAATTCACCCCTCCACTTT. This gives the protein CASSPGSRNSPLHF.

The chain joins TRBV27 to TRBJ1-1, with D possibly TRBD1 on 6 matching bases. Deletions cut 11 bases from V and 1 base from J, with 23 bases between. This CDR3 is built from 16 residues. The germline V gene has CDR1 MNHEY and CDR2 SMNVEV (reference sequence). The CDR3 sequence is CASTTGGALGNTEAFF. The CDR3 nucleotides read TGTGCCTCAACGACGGGGGGGGCTTTGGGGAACACTGAAGCTTTCTTT.

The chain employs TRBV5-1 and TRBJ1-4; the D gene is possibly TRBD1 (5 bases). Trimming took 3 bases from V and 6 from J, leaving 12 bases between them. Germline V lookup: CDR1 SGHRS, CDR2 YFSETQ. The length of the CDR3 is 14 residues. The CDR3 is CASSSGRADEKLFF. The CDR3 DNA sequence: TGCGCCAGCAGCTCGGGCAGGGCTGATGAAAAACTGTTTTTT.

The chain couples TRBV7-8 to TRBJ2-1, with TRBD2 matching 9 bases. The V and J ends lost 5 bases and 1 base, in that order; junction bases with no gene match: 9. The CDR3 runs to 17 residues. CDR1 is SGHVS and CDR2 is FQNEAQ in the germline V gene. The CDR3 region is CASSPSTSGRSYNEQFF. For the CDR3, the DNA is TGTGCCAGCAGCCCGTCGACTAGCGGACGGTCCTACAATGAGCAGTTCTTC.

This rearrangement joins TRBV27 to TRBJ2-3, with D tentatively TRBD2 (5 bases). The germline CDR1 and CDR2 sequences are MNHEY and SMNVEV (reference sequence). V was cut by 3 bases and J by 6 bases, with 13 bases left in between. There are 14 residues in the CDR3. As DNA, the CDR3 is TGTGCCAGCAGTTTGATATGGGCGGGCGATACGCAGTATTTT. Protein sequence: CASSLIWAGDTQYF.

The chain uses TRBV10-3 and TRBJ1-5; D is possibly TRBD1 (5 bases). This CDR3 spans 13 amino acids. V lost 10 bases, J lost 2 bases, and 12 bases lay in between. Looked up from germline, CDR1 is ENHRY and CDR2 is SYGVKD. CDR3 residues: CATVEGGNQPQHF. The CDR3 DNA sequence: TGTGCCACGGTGGAAGGGGGCAATCAGCCCCAGCATTTT.

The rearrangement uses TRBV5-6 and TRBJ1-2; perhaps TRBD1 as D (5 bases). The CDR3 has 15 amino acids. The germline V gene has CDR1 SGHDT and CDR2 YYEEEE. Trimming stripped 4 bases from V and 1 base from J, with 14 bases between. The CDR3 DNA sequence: TGTGCCAGCAGCCACCCGGACATTTTTAACTATGGCTACACCTTC. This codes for CASSHPDIFNYGYTF.

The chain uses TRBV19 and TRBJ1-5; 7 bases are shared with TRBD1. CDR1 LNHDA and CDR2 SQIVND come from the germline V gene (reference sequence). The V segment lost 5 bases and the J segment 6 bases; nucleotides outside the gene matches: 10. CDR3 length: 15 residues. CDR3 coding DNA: TGTGCCAGTAGTCCGCAGAGGACAGGAGCTCAGCCCCAGCATTTT. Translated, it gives CASSPQRTGAQPQHF.

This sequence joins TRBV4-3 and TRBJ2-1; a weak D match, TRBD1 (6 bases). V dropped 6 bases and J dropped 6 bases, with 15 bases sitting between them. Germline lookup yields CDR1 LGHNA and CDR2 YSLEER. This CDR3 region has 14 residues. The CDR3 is CASRNRASGNEQFF. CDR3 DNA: TGCGCCAGCAGGAACAGGGCTAGTGGCAATGAGCAGTTCTTC.

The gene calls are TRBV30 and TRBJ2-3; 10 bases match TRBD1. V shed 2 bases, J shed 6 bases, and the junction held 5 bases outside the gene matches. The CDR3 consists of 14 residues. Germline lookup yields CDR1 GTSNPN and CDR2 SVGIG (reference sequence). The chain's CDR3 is CAWSPGQGSDTQYF. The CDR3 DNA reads TGTGCCTGGAGTCCGGGACAGGGGTCCGATACGCAGTATTTT.

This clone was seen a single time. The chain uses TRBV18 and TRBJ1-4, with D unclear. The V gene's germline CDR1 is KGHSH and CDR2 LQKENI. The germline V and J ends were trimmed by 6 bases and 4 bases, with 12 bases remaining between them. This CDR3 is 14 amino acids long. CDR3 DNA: TGTGCCAGCTCGCCAGTCCCTTATAATGAAAAACTGTTTTTT. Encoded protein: CASSPVPYNEKLFF.

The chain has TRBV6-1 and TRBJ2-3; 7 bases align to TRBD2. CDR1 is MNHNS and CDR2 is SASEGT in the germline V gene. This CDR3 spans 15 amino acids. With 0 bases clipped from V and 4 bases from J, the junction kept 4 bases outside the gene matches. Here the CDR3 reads CASSEALGGADTQYF. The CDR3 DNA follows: TGTGCCAGCAGTGAAGCGCTGGGGGGGGCAGATACGCAGTATTTT.

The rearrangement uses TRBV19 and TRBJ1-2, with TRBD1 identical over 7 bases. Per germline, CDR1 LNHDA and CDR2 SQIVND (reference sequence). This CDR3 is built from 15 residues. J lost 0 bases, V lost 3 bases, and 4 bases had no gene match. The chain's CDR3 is CASSIRQGANYGYTF. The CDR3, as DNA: TGTGCCAGTAGTATTCGGCAGGGGGCTAACTATGGCTACACCTTC.

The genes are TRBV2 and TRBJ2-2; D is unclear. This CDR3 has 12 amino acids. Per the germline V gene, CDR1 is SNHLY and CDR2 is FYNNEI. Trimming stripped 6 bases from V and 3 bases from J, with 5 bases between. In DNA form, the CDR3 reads TGTGCCAGCAGACAGCACACCGGGGAGCTGTTTTTT. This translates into CASRQHTGELFF.

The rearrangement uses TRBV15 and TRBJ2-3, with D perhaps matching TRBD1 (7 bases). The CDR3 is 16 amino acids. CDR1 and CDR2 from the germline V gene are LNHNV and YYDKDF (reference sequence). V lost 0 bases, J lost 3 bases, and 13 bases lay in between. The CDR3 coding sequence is TGTGCCACCAGCAGAGATCAGGGGGGCCCGACAGATACGCAGTATTTT. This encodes CATSRDQGGPTDTQYF.

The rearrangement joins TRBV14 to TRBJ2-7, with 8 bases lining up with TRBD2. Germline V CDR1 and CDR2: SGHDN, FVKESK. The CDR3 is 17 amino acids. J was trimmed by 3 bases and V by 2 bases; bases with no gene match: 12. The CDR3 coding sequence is TGTGCCAGCAGCCAACGAAAGTCGGGGGGGCCGTTCTACGAGCAGTACTTC. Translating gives CASSQRKSGGPFYEQYF.

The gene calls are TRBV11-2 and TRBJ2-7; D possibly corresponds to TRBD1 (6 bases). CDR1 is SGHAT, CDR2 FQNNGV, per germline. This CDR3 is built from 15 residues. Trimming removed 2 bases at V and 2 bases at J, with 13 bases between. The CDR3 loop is CASSLSLQGPYEQYF. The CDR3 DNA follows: TGTGCCAGCAGCTTAAGTCTGCAGGGGCCCTACGAGCAGTACTTC.

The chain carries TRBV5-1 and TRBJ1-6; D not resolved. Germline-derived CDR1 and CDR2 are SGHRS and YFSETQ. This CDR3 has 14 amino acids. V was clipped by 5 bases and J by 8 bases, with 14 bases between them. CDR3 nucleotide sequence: TGCGCCAGCAGGTTTCTTTCTTCGGATTCACCCCTCCACTTT. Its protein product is CASRFLSSDSPLHF.

Written as DNA, the CDR3 is TGTGCCAGCTCACCATTTCCGGGGTTCCAAGAGACCCAGTACTTC. Protein: CASSPFPGFQETQYF. The gene calls are TRBV18 and TRBJ2-5; weak D call: TRBD2 (5 bases). This CDR3 comprises 15 residues. Germline-derived CDR1 and CDR2 are KGHSH and LQKENI. Trimming removed 2 bases from V and 1 base from J, with 11 bases in between. Filled out from reference TRBV18 and TRBJ2-5, the complete variable domain reads NAGVMQNPRHLVRRRGQEARLRCSPMKGHSHVYWYRQLPEEGLKFMVYLQKENIIDESGMPKERFSAEFPKEGPSILRIQQVVRGDSAAYFCASSPFPGFQETQYFGPGTRLLVL.